One sample yielded the 30 T cell receptor beta chains listed below, sequenced in a study of technical replicates of blood from a handful of donors. Generated by immunoSEQ multiplex PCR, the TCRdb table keeps only in-frame clones and is missing some. The top ten hold around 0.43% of the sample, which has some 78,000 clones, around 92% seen once. The sequenced sample was T cells isolated from PBMCs. The receptors here all came from a human donor in good health.

The V and J genes are TRBV7-8 and TRBJ1-2; D not resolved. Germline values: CDR1 SGHVS, CDR2 FQNEAQ. V lost 2 bases, J lost 4 bases, and 11 bases lay in between. CDR3 length: 14 amino acids. CDR3 sequence: CASSLLSHLYGYTF. CDR3 in DNA: TGTGCCAGCAGCTTACTTTCACACCTCTATGGCTACACCTTC.

The chain recombines TRBV6-1 with TRBJ1-4, with TRBD1 identical over 7 bases. Germline V gives CDR1 MNHNS, CDR2 SASEGT. CDR3 length: 15 amino acids. Trimming at V came to 2 bases and at J to 6 bases, leaving 6 bases not matched to a gene. As DNA, the CDR3 is TGTGCCAGCAGTGAATCAGGAGGGGGCGATGAAAAACTGTTTTTT. Protein sequence: CASSESGGGDEKLFF.

The J gene is TRBJ1-2, the V gene TRBV20-1; D is unclear. V lost 2 bases to trimming and J lost 2 bases, with 3 bases between them. The germline CDR1 and CDR2 sequences are DFQATT and SNEGSKA (reference sequence). CDR3 length: 11 amino acids. CDR3 coding DNA: TGCAGTGCTAGACAGAACTATGGCTACACCTTC. This translates into CSARQNYGYTF.

The CDR3 DNA reads as TGTGCCTGGAGTGTTGGTCCAGGGTCGGTCGGGGCCAACGTCCTGACTTTC. It yields the protein CAWSVGPGSVGANVLTF. This chain links TRBV30 with TRBJ2-6, with D possibly being TRBD1 (5 bases). CDR1 and CDR2 from the germline V gene are GTSNPN and SVGIG (reference sequence). The CDR3 length is 17 residues. The ends were cut back, 0 bases at V and 4 bases at J, with 16 bases in the middle.

CDR3 amino acids: CSVEGVGGKTEAFF. CDR3 DNA: TGCAGCGTTGAAGGGGTAGGGGGTAAAACTGAAGCTTTCTTT. This chain links TRBV29-1 with TRBJ1-1; perhaps TRBD1 as D (6 bases). V was shortened by 1 base and J by 5 bases, with 14 bases between the two germline ends. Germline values: CDR1 SQVTM, CDR2 ANQGSEA. The CDR3 is 14 residues long. The variable domain in full, with the rest retrieved from reference TRBV29-1 and TRBJ1-1, is SAVISQKPSRDICQRGTSLTIQCQVDSQVTMMFWYRQQPGQSLTLIATANQGSEATYESGFVIDKFPISRPNLTFSTLTVSNMSPEDSSIYLCSVEGVGGKTEAFFGQGTRLTVV.

The chain employs TRBV6-6 and TRBJ1-1; D is perhaps TRBD1 (6 bases). The germline V gene has CDR1 MNHNY and CDR2 SVGAGI (reference sequence). This CDR3 has 14 residues. The V end was cut by 2 bases, the J end by 1 base, with 8 bases between. The CDR3 coding sequence is TGTGCCAGCAGTTACGGACAGCAGAACACTGAAGCTTTCTTT. Amino acid sequence: CASSYGQQNTEAFF.

The chain uses TRBV7-3 and TRBJ2-1, with D unclear. From germline, CDR1 is SGHTA and CDR2 FQGTGA. V was trimmed by 4 bases and J by 6 bases, leaving 10 bases between them. CDR3 length: 13 residues. The CDR3 sequence: CASSSRLSNEQFF. Here the CDR3 DNA reads TGTGCCAGCAGCTCCAGACTGTCCAATGAGCAGTTCTTC. Full variable domain (outside the CDR3, taken from reference TRBV7-3 and TRBJ2-1): GAGVSQTPSNKVTEKGKYVELRCDPISGHTALYWYRQSLGQGPEFLIYFQGTGAADDSGLPNDRFFAVRPEGSVSTLKIQRTERGDSAVYLCASSSRLSNEQFFGPGTRLTVL.

The V and J genes are TRBV7-9 and TRBJ1-1, with D uncertain. The CDR3 contains 14 residues. In germline, CDR1 is SEHNR, CDR2 FQNEAQ (reference sequence). V was cut by 2 bases and J by 0 bases, with 7 bases left in between. This CDR3 is CASSLRRMNTEAFF. In DNA form, the CDR3 reads TGTGCCAGCAGCTTAAGGAGGATGAACACTGAAGCTTTCTTT.

The chain joins TRBV14 to TRBJ1-1, with D uncertain. The CDR3 is 16 residues long. Germline-derived CDR1 and CDR2 are SGHDN and FVKESK. The V end was cut by 0 bases, the J end by 1 base, with 12 bases between. CDR3 protein: CASSQDPETTNTEAFF. As DNA, the CDR3 is TGTGCCAGCAGCCAAGATCCGGAGACTACGAACACTGAAGCTTTCTTT.

This chain uses TRBV6-5 with TRBJ1-1; 9 bases are shared with TRBD1. The junction had 5 bases not matched to a gene; V was cut back by 4 bases and J by 8 bases. From germline, CDR1 is MNHEY and CDR2 SVGAGI. The CDR3 is 13 residues long. The CDR3 sequence: CASSFRTGAEAFF. CDR3 DNA sequence: TGTGCCAGCAGTTTCAGGACAGGGGCGGAAGCTTTCTTT.

The rearrangement joins TRBV5-1 to TRBJ2-5; TRBD2 matches 11 bases. CDR3 length: 16 amino acids. CDR1 is SGHRS, CDR2 YFSETQ, per germline. The V gene end was trimmed by 2 bases and the J gene end by 1 base; junction bases not matched to a gene: 4. Here the CDR3 DNA reads TGCGCCAGCAGCTTTTTAGCGGGAGGGTTCCAAGAGACCCAGTACTTC. Amino acid sequence: CASSFLAGGFQETQYF.

CDR3 sequence reads: CASSTLAEANTGELFF. The CDR3 DNA reads as TGTGCCAGTAGTACCTTAGCGGAAGCGAACACCGGGGAGCTGTTTTTT. This sequence joins TRBV19 and TRBJ2-2, with a possible D match to TRBD2 (6 bases). Germline CDR1 and CDR2: LNHDA and SQIVND (reference sequence). This CDR3 has 16 amino acids. Trimming shortened V by 4 bases and J by 0 bases, and 12 bases separated the two germline ends.

This chain uses TRBV4-1 with TRBJ1-2; D might be TRBD1 (6 bases). V lost 1 base, J lost 11 bases, and 11 bases lay in between. Germline V gene lookup returns CDR1 MGHRA and CDR2 YSYEKL. The CDR3 is made up of 12 amino acids. CDR3 nucleotide sequence: TGCGCCAGCAGCCAAGTGGGGGCCCGGTACACCTTC. Translated, it gives CASSQVGARYTF.

The chain employs TRBV25-1 and TRBJ1-1; 8 positions match TRBD1. In germline, CDR1 is MGHDK, CDR2 SYGVNS. V shed 4 bases, J shed 3 bases, and the junction held 10 bases outside the gene matches. This CDR3 spans 16 amino acids. The CDR3 loop reads CASSGEDRVMDTEAFF. DNA for the CDR3: TGTGCCAGCAGTGGGGAGGACAGGGTAATGGACACTGAAGCTTTCTTT.

The V and J genes are TRBV11-3 and TRBJ2-5; 7 positions match TRBD2. The V segment lost 3 bases and the J segment 4 bases; nucleotides outside the gene matches: 17. This CDR3 has 18 residues. The germline CDR1 and CDR2 sequences are SGHNT and YENEEA. The CDR3 reads CASSLVAWAGAVRETQYF. In nucleotides, the CDR3 is TGTGCCAGCAGCTTGGTTGCGTGGGCGGGAGCAGTTCGAGAGACCCAGTACTTC.

The CDR3 region is CASSYRRTGHTEAFF. The CDR3 bases are TGTGCCAGCAGCTACAGAAGAACTGGGCACACTGAAGCTTTCTTT. V usage is TRBV5-6 and J usage is TRBJ1-1; D is undetermined. V lost 3 bases and J 3 bases, leaving 15 bases between the germline ends. CDR1 is SGHDT and CDR2 is YYEEEE in the germline V gene. The CDR3 is 15 residues long.

The CDR3 bases are TGTGCCAGCAGCGGGGGGACTTTTAAAGAGACCCAGTACTTC. Protein: CASSGGTFKETQYF. The V gene is TRBV7-9, the J gene TRBJ2-5; D perhaps matches TRBD2 (6 bases). Germline CDR1 and CDR2: SEHNR and FQNEAQ (reference sequence). The CDR3 is made up of 14 amino acids. Trimming removed 5 bases at V and 3 bases at J, with 13 bases between. Complete variable domain (other parts from reference TRBV7-9 and TRBJ2-5): DTGVSQNPRHKITKRGQNVTFRCDPISEHNRLYWYRQTLGQGPEFLTYFQNEAQLEKSRLLSDRFSAERPKGSFSTLEIQRTEQGDSAMYLCASSGGTFKETQYFGPGTRLLVL.

This rearrangement joins TRBV27 to TRBJ2-7; 8 bases map to TRBD1. CDR3 length: 14 amino acids. CDR1 is MNHEY and CDR2 is SMNVEV in the germline V gene (reference sequence). Trimming at V came to 8 bases and at J to 0 bases, leaving 6 bases not matched to a gene. The CDR3 is CASSWGTGSYEQYF. The CDR3 DNA follows: TGTGCCAGCTCCTGGGGGACAGGCTCCTACGAGCAGTACTTC.

The chain links TRBV18 to TRBJ2-7, with TRBD1 identical over 7 bases. V gave up 2 bases and J gave up 5 bases; unmatched junction bases: 6. Germline-derived CDR1 and CDR2 are KGHSH and LQKENI. The CDR3 contains 14 residues. CDR3 region: CASSPKQGNHEQYF. CDR3 DNA: TGTGCCAGCTCACCAAAACAGGGGAACCACGAGCAGTACTTC.

The chain joins TRBV6-5 to TRBJ2-1, with D uncertain. CDR1 is MNHEY, CDR2 SVGAGI, per germline. The CDR3 runs 13 residues. Trimming left V 2 bases short and J 6 bases short, with 8 bases between. This CDR3 reads CASSYLRFNEQFF. The CDR3 nucleotides read TGTGCCAGCAGTTACCTCAGGTTCAATGAGCAGTTCTTC.

V usage is TRBV7-2 and J usage is TRBJ2-5; 7 nucleotides align to TRBD2. The CDR3 is 14 amino acids. Per germline, CDR1 SGHTA and CDR2 FQGNSA. Trimming at V came to 3 bases and at J to 1 base, leaving 2 bases not matched to a gene. The CDR3 protein is CASSFPGGQETQYF. The DNA for the CDR3 is TGTGCCAGCAGCTTTCCGGGAGGCCAAGAGACCCAGTACTTC.

The genes are TRBV7-3 and TRBJ2-2, with D possibly being TRBD2 (6 bases). Per the germline V gene, CDR1 is SGHTA and CDR2 is FQGTGA. V lost 2 bases and J lost 7, with 14 bases in between. This CDR3 is built from 15 residues. The CDR3 nucleotides read TGTGCCAGCAGCTTATGGGGGGAGCCGATCGGGGAGCTGTTTTTT. The encoded protein is CASSLWGEPIGELFF. The whole variable domain, remainder taken from reference TRBV7-3 and TRBJ2-2, is GAGVSQTPSNKVTEKGKYVELRCDPISGHTALYWYRQSLGQGPEFLIYFQGTGAADDSGLPNDRFFAVRPEGSVSTLKIQRTERGDSAVYLCASSLWGEPIGELFFGEGSRLTVL.

Here the CDR3 DNA reads TGCGCCAGCAGCTTAACGGGAGGCGAGCAGTACTTC. Translating gives CASSLTGGEQYF. The chain couples TRBV5-1 to TRBJ2-7, with TRBD2 matching 7 bases. This CDR3 spans 12 amino acids. J was trimmed by 6 bases and V by 2 bases; bases with no gene match: 2. Germline CDR1 SGHRS, CDR2 YFSETQ.

V gene TRBV19 combines with J gene TRBJ2-7, with 10 bases that match TRBD1. The CDR3 totals 14 residues. Germline V lookup: CDR1 LNHDA, CDR2 SQIVND (reference sequence). The ends lost 5 bases at V and 4 bases at J; junction bases unmatched: 5. CDR3 loop: CASSPGQGTYEQYF. The CDR3 DNA follows: TGTGCCAGTAGTCCGGGACAGGGGACATACGAGCAGTACTTC.

This clone has a single count. This chain links TRBV7-3 with TRBJ2-1; 10 bases match TRBD1. Germline trimming cut 4 bases from V and 3 bases from J; bases unmatched to any gene: 6. Germline values: CDR1 SGHTA, CDR2 FQGTGA. CDR3 length: 16 amino acids. In DNA, the CDR3 is TGTGCCAGCAGCTCGACAGGGGGCATAAGCTACAATGAGCAGTTCTTC. This sequence encodes CASSSTGGISYNEQFF.

As to this clone: Compared with germline, one end of the junction differs, possibly owing to a read error. V gene TRBV23-1 combines with J gene TRBJ2-7; D may be TRBD1 (7 bases). TRBV23-1 has ORF status, its function being uncertain. The CDR3 contains 11 residues. CDR3: CAWRGLGERYF. The CDR3 DNA follows: TGCGCGTGGAGGGGGCTCGGGGAGCGGTACTTC.

The chain has TRBV11-3 and TRBJ2-1, with 7 bases aligning to TRBD2. Trimming cost V 2 bases and J 13 bases; bases outside gene matches: 2. The CDR3 consists of 11 residues. Germline CDR1 SGHNT, CDR2 YENEEA. CDR3 coding DNA: TGTGCCAGCAGCTTACTAGCGGAACAGTTCTTC. Protein sequence: CASSLLAEQFF.

The V gene is TRBV25-1, the J gene TRBJ2-3, with 7 bases that match TRBD1. The length of the CDR3 is 14 residues. From germline, CDR1 is MGHDK and CDR2 SYGVNS. The V and J ends lost 10 bases and 3 bases, in that order; junction bases with no gene match: 10. This CDR3 is CATSQGERTDTQYF. The DNA of the CDR3 is TGTGCCACCTCCCAGGGGGAACGAACAGATACGCAGTATTTT.

The chain has TRBV2 and TRBJ2-7, with a possible D match to TRBD1 (6 bases). From germline, CDR1 is SNHLY and CDR2 FYNNEI. CDR3 length equals 12 residues. Trimming cost V 6 bases and J 7 bases, with 13 bases left between them. The CDR3 protein is CASRMTGLEQYF. CDR3 DNA: TGTGCCAGCAGGATGACAGGTCTGGAGCAGTACTTC.

This clone was observed once. The genes are TRBV28 and TRBJ1-3; possibly TRBD1 for D (5 bases). CDR1 is MDHEN and CDR2 is SYDVKM in the germline V gene. CDR3 length equals 16 residues. Trimming left V 4 bases short and J 2 bases short, with 15 bases between. For the CDR3, the DNA is TGTGCCAGCAGTTCGGCAGGGAATTTTGCTGGAAACACCATATATTTT. Its protein product is CASSSAGNFAGNTIYF.